This T cell receptor beta chain was retrieved from a study of T-cell memory formation after mild COVID-19. This CDR3 comprises 16 residues. The germline V gene has CDR1 SGHRS and CDR2 YFSETQ. The V segment lost 4 bases and the J segment 9 bases; nucleotides outside the gene matches: 13. Each CDR3 protein is one row after TCRdb ran MiXCR on the 5' RACE reads. Among 280,000 or so distinct CDR3 sequences, roughly 8.2% were seen once, and the ten largest hold under 25%. V is TRBV5-1 and J is TRBJ2-1, with 10 bases that match TRBD1. The TCR originated in a man in his late teens or twenties who had mild COVID-19 (a few samples of this study predate the infection). Cell type and time point are not known. Material for sequencing was PBMCs or a T cell subset sorted from them (not recorded which). CDR3 nucleotide sequence: TGCGCCAGCAGCCGAGGTGGGACAGGGGATTCTGGTGAGCAGTTCTTC. It yields the protein CASSRGGTGDSGEQFF. Full variable domain (missing parts from reference TRBV5-1 and TRBJ2-1): KAGVTQTPRYLIKTRGQQVTLSCSPISGHRSVSWYQQTPGQGLQFLFEYFSETQRNKGNFPGRFSGRQFSNSRSEMNVSTLELGDSALYLCASSRGGTGDSGEQFFGPGTRLTVL.